This passage covers 8 T cell receptor beta chains from one sample sequenced in a study of PD-1 blockade in classical Hodgkin lymphoma. Produced via immunoSEQ multiplex PCR; TCRdb's table is partial and in-frame only. The sample yields almost 20,000 clones, about four fifths seen once. This sample's time point: newly diagnosed, previously untreated cHL patient sample. The CD4+ T cells used were purified from thawed PBMCs through magnetic negative selection. The source material was CD4+ T cells from blood. The receptor set was obtained from a human donor with classical Hodgkin lymphoma.

The chain carries TRBV28 and TRBJ1-2, with a weak D call TRBD1 (6 bases). The CDR3 is made up of 14 amino acids. The germline V gene has CDR1 MDHEN and CDR2 SYDVKM. The V end was cut by 4 bases, the J end by 4 bases, with 13 bases between. The CDR3 coding sequence is TGTGCCAGCAGTTCCCCGGGGGGCCTCTATGGCTACACCTTC. Protein product: CASSSPGGLYGYTF.

The chain employs TRBV19 and TRBJ2-2, with 11 bases matching TRBD2. V was clipped by 11 bases and J by 8 bases; unmatched bases: 7. Germline V lookup: CDR1 LNHDA, CDR2 SQIVND (reference sequence). The CDR3 spans 13 residues. The CDR3 DNA is TGTGCCGGGACTAGCGGAAGAACGGGGGAGCTGTTTTTT. As protein: CAGTSGRTGELFF.

The rearrangement links TRBV6-5 to TRBJ2-6; D is perhaps TRBD1 (5 bases). This CDR3 has 14 amino acids. Trimming pared 6 bases from V and 1 base from J, leaving 7 bases between. Germline V gene lookup returns CDR1 MNHEY and CDR2 SVGAGI. In DNA, the CDR3 is TGTGCCAGCAGGGGGCTTTCTGGGGCCAACGTCCTGACTTTC. It translates to CASRGLSGANVLTF.

The J gene is TRBJ1-4, the V gene TRBV28, with D uncertain. Per germline, CDR1 MDHEN and CDR2 SYDVKM. V was cut by 3 bases and J by 8 bases, with 4 bases left in between. The length of the CDR3 is 11 residues. This CDR3 is CASSFREKLFF. In DNA, the CDR3 is TGTGCCAGCAGTTTCAGAGAAAAACTGTTTTTT. Complete variable domain (other parts from reference TRBV28 and TRBJ1-4): DVKVTQSSRYLVKRTGEKVFLECVQDMDHENMFWYRQDPGLGLRLIYFSYDVKMKEKGDIPEGYSVSREKKERFSLILESASTNQTSMYLCASSFREKLFFGSGTQLSVL.

This rearrangement joins TRBV9 to TRBJ1-2, with 11 bases fitting TRBD1. V lost 4 bases, J lost 4 bases, and 6 bases stayed unmatched. The CDR3 loop spans 15 amino acids. The V gene's germline CDR1 is SGDLS and CDR2 YYNGEE. The CDR3 spells CASSPGQGAFYGYTF. In nucleotides, the CDR3 is TGTGCCAGCAGCCCTGGACAGGGGGCTTTCTATGGCTACACCTTC.

The rearrangement uses TRBV18 and TRBJ2-3, with 11 bases matching TRBD1. The CDR3 sequence is 17 residues long. Germline V lookup: CDR1 KGHSH, CDR2 LQKENI. With 3 bases clipped from V and 3 bases from J, the junction kept 8 bases outside the gene matches. The CDR3 DNA is TGTGCCAGCTCACCTCTAGGGACAGGGGGTGTAACAGATACGCAGTATTTT. Encoded protein: CASSPLGTGGVTDTQYF.

The rearrangement uses TRBV12-5 and TRBJ1-2; D not certain. V was cut by 1 base and J by 5 bases, with 11 bases left in between. The CDR3 loop spans 14 amino acids. The germline V gene has CDR1 LGHNT and CDR2 FRNRAP. CDR3 DNA sequence: TGTGCTAGTGGTTTGGGGCCGGTTTTGTATGGCTACACCTTC. Protein sequence: CASGLGPVLYGYTF.

The chain has TRBV19 and TRBJ1-1; 12 bases are shared with TRBD1. The CDR3 has 14 amino acids. CDR1 is LNHDA and CDR2 is SQIVND in the germline V gene (reference sequence). J lost 10 bases, V lost 7 bases, and 10 bases had no gene match. DNA of the CDR3: TGTGCCAGTAATCACGGGACAGGGGGCTTTCTAGCTTTCTTT. It is translated as CASNHGTGGFLAFF.